The TCR beta chain described here comes from a study of regulatory T cells in long-lasting Graves disease. Whole-study results and caveats: Gene preferences differed: TRBV28, TRBJ1-2, TRBJ2-5 in persistent cases.

Time point denoted: newly diagnosed GD, antithyroid drugs for less than 3 months. Isolated PBMC RNA provided the starting material for the TCR library. This clonotype was observed many times. Its antigen is still unknown. Building of the TCR beta libraries involved iRepertoire HTBI primers and Arm-PCR of CDR3 regions. TCRdb re-called the multiplex PCR reads with MiXCR, one entry per CDR3 protein. The sample includes under 300,000 distinct CDR3 sequences, about 17% of them seen just once. The CDR3 runs 16 residues. V shed 0 bases, J shed 7 bases, and the junction held 12 bases outside the gene matches. Germline V gene lookup returns CDR1 DFQATT and CDR2 SNEGSKA (reference sequence). These same data were also listed under a study on T cells in Graves' hyperthyroidism and ophthalmopathy.

V usage is TRBV20-1 and J usage is TRBJ1-2; 9 bases match TRBD1. The specimen comprised peripheral blood mononuclear cells (PBMCs), sampled at new diagnosis, from a patient treated with antithyroid drugs. The source is a woman in her 30s with Graves disease. The CDR3 region is CSARDLSDRGFGGYTF. In DNA, the CDR3 is TGCAGTGCTAGAGATTTATCGGACAGGGGTTTTGGTGGCTACACCTTC.